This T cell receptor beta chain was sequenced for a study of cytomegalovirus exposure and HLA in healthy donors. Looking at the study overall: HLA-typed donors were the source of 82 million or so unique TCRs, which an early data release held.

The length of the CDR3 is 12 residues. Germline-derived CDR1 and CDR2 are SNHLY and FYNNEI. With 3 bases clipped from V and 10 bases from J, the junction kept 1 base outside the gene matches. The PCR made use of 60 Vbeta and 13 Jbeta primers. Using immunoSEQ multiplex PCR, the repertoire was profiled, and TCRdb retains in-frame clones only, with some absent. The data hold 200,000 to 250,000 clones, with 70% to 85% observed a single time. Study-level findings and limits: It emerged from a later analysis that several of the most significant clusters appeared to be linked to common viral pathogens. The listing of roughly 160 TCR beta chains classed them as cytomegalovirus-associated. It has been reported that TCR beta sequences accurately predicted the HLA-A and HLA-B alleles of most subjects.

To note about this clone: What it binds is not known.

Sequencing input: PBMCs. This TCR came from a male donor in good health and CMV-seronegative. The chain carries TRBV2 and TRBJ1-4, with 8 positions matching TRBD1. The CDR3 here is CASSDTGGKLFF. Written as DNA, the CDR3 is TGTGCCAGCAGTGACACAGGGGGAAAACTGTTTTTT.